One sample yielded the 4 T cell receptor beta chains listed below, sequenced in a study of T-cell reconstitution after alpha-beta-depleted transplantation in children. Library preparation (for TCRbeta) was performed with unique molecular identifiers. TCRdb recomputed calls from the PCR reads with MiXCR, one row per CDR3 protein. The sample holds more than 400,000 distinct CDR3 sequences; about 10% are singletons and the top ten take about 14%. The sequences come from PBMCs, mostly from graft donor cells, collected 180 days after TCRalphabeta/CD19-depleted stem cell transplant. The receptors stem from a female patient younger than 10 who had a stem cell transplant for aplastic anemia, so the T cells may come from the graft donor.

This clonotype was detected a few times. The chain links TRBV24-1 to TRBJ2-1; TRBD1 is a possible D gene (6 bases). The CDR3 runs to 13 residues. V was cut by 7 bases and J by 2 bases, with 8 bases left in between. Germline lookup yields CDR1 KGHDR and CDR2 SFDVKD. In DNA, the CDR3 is TGTGCCACCAGCGAGGGGGCCTACAATGAGCAGTTCTTC. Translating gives CATSEGAYNEQFF.

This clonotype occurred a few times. The CDR3 here is CASSQVVSTANYGYTF. CDR3 DNA sequence: TGCGCCAGCAGCCAAGTAGTCTCGACAGCCAACTATGGCTACACCTTC. The genes are TRBV4-3 and TRBJ1-2; possible D gene TRBD1, 5 bases. The CDR3 is made up of 16 amino acids. The germline V and J ends were trimmed by 1 base and 2 bases, with 14 bases remaining between them. Germline V gene lookup returns CDR1 LGHNA and CDR2 YSLEER.

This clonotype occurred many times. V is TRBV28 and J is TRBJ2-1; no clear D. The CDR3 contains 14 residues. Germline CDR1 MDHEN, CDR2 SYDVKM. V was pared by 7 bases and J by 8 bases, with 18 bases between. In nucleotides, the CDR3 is TGTGCCAGCAAAAAAAGGCTAGGGCTCCATGAGCAGTTCTTC. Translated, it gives CASKKRLGLHEQFF.

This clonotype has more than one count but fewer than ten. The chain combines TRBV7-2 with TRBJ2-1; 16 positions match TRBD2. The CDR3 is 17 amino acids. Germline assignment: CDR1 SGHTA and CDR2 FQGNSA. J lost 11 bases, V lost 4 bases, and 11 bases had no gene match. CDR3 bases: TGTGCCAGCAGCTCCCGACTCCCGGGACTAGCGGGAGGGAAGCAGTTCTTC. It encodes CASSSRLPGLAGGKQFF.